This T cell receptor (beta chain) was sequenced for a study of blood T cells in healthy people across ages. About the research overall: In model experiments, template switching was able to capture about one barcoded beta molecule for every two T cells that were present.

A second 7 to 11 cycle PCR used barcoded and J-beta primers. TCRdb re-called the 5' RACE reads with MiXCR, one entry per CDR3 protein. The top ten hold about a fifth of the sample, which has 650,000 to 800,000 distinct CDR3 sequences, 44% seen once. Isolation per sample recovered at least 6 million PBMCs. Overall study findings and caveats: Among T cells, TCR beta diversity per million cells dropped roughly linearly as age rose. Compared with aged donors, long-lived donors showed fewer expanded clones, suggesting selection.

Per germline, CDR1 MNHEY and CDR2 SVGEGT. V gave up 6 bases and J gave up 0 bases, with 9 bases separating them. The CDR3 runs to 15 residues. This clonotype was detected once. Its antigen remains unidentified. V is TRBV6-2 or TRBV6-3 and J is TRBJ2-6; D unclear. The sequence derives from a man aged 60 to 69 in good health. Material for sequencing was blood. The CDR3 DNA sequence: TGTGCCAGCAGGACGGGTTCCTCTGGGGCCAACGTCCTGACTTTC. Amino acid sequence: CASRTGSSGANVLTF.